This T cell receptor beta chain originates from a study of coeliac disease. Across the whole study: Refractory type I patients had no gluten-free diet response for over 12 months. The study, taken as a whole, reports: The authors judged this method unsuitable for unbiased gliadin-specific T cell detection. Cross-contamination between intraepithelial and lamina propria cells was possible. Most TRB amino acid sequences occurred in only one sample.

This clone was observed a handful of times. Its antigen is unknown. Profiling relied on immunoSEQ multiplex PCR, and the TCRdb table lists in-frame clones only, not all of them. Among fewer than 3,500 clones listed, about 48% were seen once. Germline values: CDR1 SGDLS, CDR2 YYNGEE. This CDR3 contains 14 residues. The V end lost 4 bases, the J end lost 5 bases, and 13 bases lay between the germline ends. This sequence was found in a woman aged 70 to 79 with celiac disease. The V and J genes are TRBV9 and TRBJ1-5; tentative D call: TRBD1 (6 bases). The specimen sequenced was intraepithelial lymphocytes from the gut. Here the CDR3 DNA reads TGTGCCAGCAGCCCACAGGGATCCGATCAGCCCCAGCATTTT. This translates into CASSPQGSDQPQHF.